The 13 T cell receptor beta chains given below trace back to one sample, sequenced in a study of shared clonotypes between healthy human individuals. The table came from immunoSEQ multiplex PCR; TCRdb's copy has only in-frame clones and leaves some out. The profile shows just over 2,000,000 clones, less than 95% of them singletons. CD45RO-negative cells were positively selected for CCR7, leaving out terminally differentiated effector memory CD45RA+ cells. Sequencing input: naive CD8+ T cells sorted from blood. The receptors shown here come from a man aged 18 to 30 in good health.

The rearrangement uses TRBV7-2 and TRBJ2-2; D is unresolved. The CDR3 loop spans 13 amino acids. V lost 5 bases to trimming and J lost 9 bases, with 13 bases between them. Germline V gene lookup returns CDR1 SGHTA and CDR2 FQGNSA. Here the CDR3 reads CASSPFGLRELFF. CDR3 nucleotides: TGTGCCAGCAGCCCCTTTGGGTTGCGGGAGCTGTTTTTT.

The rearrangement links TRBV9 to TRBJ2-7, with D unclear. The length of the CDR3 is 15 residues. Trimming shortened V by 0 bases and J by 0 bases, and 10 bases separated the two germline ends. CDR1 SGDLS and CDR2 YYNGEE come from the germline V gene. The CDR3 DNA follows: TGTGCCAGCAGCGTAGCTTGGGAAGTCTCCTACGAGCAGTACTTC. Amino acids: CASSVAWEVSYEQYF.

This clone appeared a single time. The chain uses TRBV9 and TRBJ1-6, with D hard to call. Germline loops: CDR1 SGDLS, CDR2 YYNGEE. The V and J ends lost 1 base and 10 bases respectively, with 12 bases between them. CDR3 size: 14 residues. This chain's CDR3 is CASSVSGPGSPLHF. CDR3 in DNA: TGTGCCAGCAGCGTATCCGGCCCGGGGTCACCCCTCCACTTT.

V is TRBV27 and J is TRBJ2-7, with D perhaps being TRBD1 or TRBD2 (6 bases each). The V end lost 5 bases, the J end lost 4 bases, and 18 bases lay between the germline ends. The CDR3 has 15 amino acids. CDR1 and CDR2 from the germline V gene are MNHEY and SMNVEV (reference sequence). CDR3 nucleotide sequence: TGTGCCAGCAGTACGGGGACACCCGCGGGGTACGAGCAGTACTTC. Translation gives CASSTGTPAGYEQYF.

This clone appeared a few times. V usage is TRBV30 and J usage is TRBJ1-6, with 9 bases aligning to TRBD1. V gave up 2 bases and J gave up 8 bases; unmatched junction bases: 4. Germline-derived CDR1 and CDR2 are GTSNPN and SVGIG (reference sequence). The CDR3 contains 14 residues. The DNA of the CDR3 is TGTGCCTGGAGTTACCGGGACAGGGATTCACCCCTCCACTTT. Translation gives CAWSYRDRDSPLHF.

This clone was recorded only once. This same CDR3 is encoded by further DNA sequences in the sample. Here the CDR3 DNA reads TGTGCCAGCAGTTTATCGGGGGGGCTGTACGAGCAGTACTTC. Protein: CASSLSGGLYEQYF. The rearrangement joins TRBV27 to TRBJ2-7; D perhaps matches TRBD2 (7 bases). The CDR3 runs 14 residues. Trimming removed 0 bases at V and 4 bases at J, with 10 bases between. CDR1 is MNHEY and CDR2 is SMNVEV in the germline V gene (reference sequence).

CDR3 DNA: TGCGCCAGCAGCCAAGTGCTGGGCAACACTGAAGCTTTCTTT. This sequence encodes CASSQVLGNTEAFF. This chain joins TRBV4-1 and TRBJ1-1, with no clear D. The CDR3 runs to 14 residues. The ends were cut back, 1 base at V and 2 bases at J, with 8 bases in the middle. Germline CDR1 is MGHRA and CDR2 is YSYEKL.

This chain joins TRBV4-3 and TRBJ2-5, with 14 bases aligning to TRBD2. The CDR3 totals 17 residues. The germline CDR1 and CDR2 sequences are LGHNA and YSLEER. With V trimmed by 5 bases and J by 5 bases, 10 bases remained unmatched. In nucleotides, the CDR3 is TGCGCCAGCAGCGATTACGCCGGGACTAGCGGGAGTGAGACCCAGTACTTC. It is translated as CASSDYAGTSGSETQYF.

This chain connects TRBV28 to TRBJ2-1, with D hard to call. The CDR3 is 16 amino acids. Trimming left V 8 bases short and J 0 bases short, with 17 bases between. Per germline, CDR1 MDHEN and CDR2 SYDVKM. In DNA form, the CDR3 reads TGTGCCAGCGTCTACCAACCTTCGAGCTCCTACAATGAGCAGTTCTTC. Translating it yields CASVYQPSSSYNEQFF.

The chain employs TRBV29-1 and TRBJ1-1; D gene uncertain. The CDR3 is made up of 16 amino acids. Germline CDR1 SQVTM, CDR2 ANQGSEA. The V end lost 7 bases, the J end lost 4 bases, and 25 bases lay between the germline ends. The CDR3 is CSAQALKRSFGTEAFF. The DNA for the CDR3 is TGCAGCGCCCAAGCTTTAAAACGCTCATTTGGCACTGAAGCTTTCTTT.

The DNA of the CDR3 is TGTGCCAGCAGCCCAAGACAGGGGCCCGCGTGGAACACTGAAGCTTTCTTT. It specifies CASSPRQGPAWNTEAFF. The genes are TRBV7-9 and TRBJ1-1, with 8 positions matching TRBD1. Germline assignment: CDR1 SEHNR and CDR2 FQNEAQ (reference sequence). The V segment lost 5 bases and the J segment 1 base; nucleotides outside the gene matches: 12. This CDR3 comprises 17 residues.

The V and J genes are TRBV7-3 and TRBJ2-1; 7 nucleotides align to TRBD1. CDR3 length: 15 amino acids. The V gene end was trimmed by 1 base and the J gene end by 7 bases; junction bases not matched to a gene: 7. CDR1 and CDR2 from the germline V gene are SGHTA and FQGTGA. This CDR3 is CASSLKQGSRNEQFF. The CDR3 coding sequence is TGTGCCAGCAGCTTAAAACAGGGGTCGAGGAATGAGCAGTTCTTC.

This sequence joins TRBV4-1 and TRBJ2-3; D is perhaps TRBD1 (5 bases). Between the trimmed V and J ends, which lost 4 bases and 8 bases, there was a span of 13 bases. The CDR3 is 13 amino acids. Germline V gene sequence: CDR1 MGHRA, CDR2 YSYEKL. The CDR3 DNA follows: TGCGCCAGCAGCCCTAGATCAGGGCTTACGCAGTATTTT. It translates to CASSPRSGLTQYF.